Presented here are 5 T cell receptor beta chains from one specimen sequenced in a study of shared T cell receptors in the human thymus. Some clones are missing from TCRdb's copy, which holds only in-frame ones; the method was immunoSEQ multiplex PCR. The data contain some 700,000 clones, roughly 88% of them singletons. These data were also filed under a second study, of human thymus T cells.

Sequencing was done on a sample of thymocytes. These receptor sequences come from a boy under three years old with a congenital heart defect.

This sequence joins TRBV4-2 and TRBJ2-7; no clear D. The V end lost 1 base, the J end lost 4 bases, and 14 bases lay between the germline ends. CDR1 and CDR2 from the germline V gene are LGHNA and YNFKEQ. The CDR3 contains 15 residues. This CDR3 reads CASSQGRCGPYEQYF. CDR3 DNA sequence: TGTGCCAGCAGCCAAGGTAGGTGCGGCCCATACGAGCAGTACTTC.

This chain connects TRBV28 to TRBJ1-1, with 8 nucleotides matching TRBD1. The germline CDR1 and CDR2 sequences are MDHEN and SYDVKM. The CDR3 length is 16 residues. Losses at the gene ends were 5 bases for V and 1 base for J; bases not matched to a gene: 9. The DNA of the CDR3 is TGTGCCAGCAGTCCCCGGACAGGGATTCGGAACACTGAAGCTTTCTTT. Translating gives CASSPRTGIRNTEAFF.

The V gene is TRBV7-9, the J gene TRBJ1-1; TRBD1 aligns across 9 bases. Germline V gives CDR1 SEHNR, CDR2 FQNEAQ (reference sequence). V shed 5 bases, J shed 11 bases, and the junction held 18 bases outside the gene matches. CDR3 length: 16 amino acids. The CDR3 spells CASSIHPSGQGVRAFF. The CDR3 DNA follows: TGTGCCAGCAGCATCCACCCATCGGGACAGGGCGTTCGTGCTTTCTTT.

The CDR3 is CASGFSPSPNGRGLYEQYF. The CDR3 bases are TGTGCTAGTGGTTTCTCCCCCTCCCCTAATGGGAGGGGCCTCTACGAGCAGTACTTC. This chain links TRBV12-5 with TRBJ2-7, with 7 bases identical to TRBD2. J gave up 3 bases and V 3 bases, and 20 bases lay outside the gene matches. The V gene's germline CDR1 is LGHNT and CDR2 FRNRAP. This CDR3 spans 19 amino acids. Based on the CDR3 plus reference TRBV12-5 and TRBJ2-7, the full variable domain is DARVTQTPRHKVTEMGQEVTMRCQPILGHNTVFWYRQTMMQGLELLAYFRNRAPLDDSGMPKDRFSAEMPDATLATLKIQPSEPRDSAVYFCASGFSPSPNGRGLYEQYFGPGTRLTVT.

The V call is TRBV6-5, the J call TRBJ2-5, with 7 bases fitting TRBD1. The DNA end favors TRBJ2-7, so the J call may be wrong. Germline V gene data show CDR1 as MNHEY and CDR2 as SVGAGI. The CDR3 totals 14 residues. The CDR3, as DNA: TGTGCCAGCAGTTACCCCAGGGGGATCGACGAGCAGTACTTC. Encoded protein: CASSYPRGIDEQYF.